The 27 T cell receptor beta chains below come from one sample, sequenced in a study of beta chain features in type 1 diabetes. Findings and caveats of the study: Shortening that was moderate but significant affected the TCRB CDR3s of Type 1 diabetes patients in all four CD4+ subsets.

No antigen has been identified for these receptors. cDNA synthesis used the whole RNA isolate, giving expressed TCRB sequences. Here immunoSEQ multiplex PCR was the method, and the copy in TCRdb shows in-frame clones only, minus some. The sample comprises approximately 260,000 clones, 20% of which are singletons, and less than 0.035% rests with the top ten. Sample: naive CD4+ T cells from blood. The origin of the receptors is a woman aged 35 to 49 with type 1 diabetes.

This clone came up a few times. The chain is built from TRBV6-5 and TRBJ2-7; D gene unclear. From germline, CDR1 is MNHEY and CDR2 SVGAGI. Trimming stripped 5 bases from V and 3 bases from J, with 8 bases between. This CDR3 is built from 12 residues. This chain's CDR3 is CASSAPGYEQYF. The CDR3, as DNA: TGTGCCAGCAGTGCCCCGGGCTACGAGCAGTACTTC.

The genes are TRBV27 and TRBJ1-6; no clear D gene. Germline V gives CDR1 MNHEY, CDR2 SMNVEV (reference sequence). V was trimmed by 2 bases and J by 7 bases, leaving 12 bases between them. This CDR3 spans 15 amino acids. This CDR3 is CASSLRELGNSPLHF. The CDR3 nucleotides are TGTGCCAGCAGTTTAAGGGAGTTAGGCAATTCACCCCTCCACTTT.

The rearrangement joins TRBV29-1 to TRBJ2-5, with D perhaps TRBD1 (6 bases). The CDR3 totals 15 residues. The ends were cut back, 6 bases at V and 0 bases at J, with 17 bases in the middle. Germline-derived CDR1 and CDR2 are SQVTM and ANQGSEA. As DNA, the CDR3 is TGCAGCGTCGAGGTCCTAGGGGGAAACCAAGAGACCCAGTACTTC. Encoded protein: CSVEVLGGNQETQYF.

The rearrangement links TRBV6-5 to TRBJ2-1; 14 nucleotides line up with TRBD2. Trimming cost V 9 bases and J 7 bases; bases outside gene matches: 8. The CDR3 totals 15 residues. The germline V gene encodes CDR1 MNHEY and CDR2 SVGAGI. The CDR3 region has the DNA TGTGCCAGTCATGAGGGACTAGCGGGAGTGAATGAGCAGTTCTTC. It specifies CASHEGLAGVNEQFF.

The V gene is TRBV18, the J gene TRBJ2-1, with D perhaps TRBD2 (6 bases). The germline V and J ends were trimmed by 3 bases and 7 bases, with 13 bases remaining between them. CDR1 is KGHSH, CDR2 LQKENI, per germline. The CDR3 consists of 14 residues. The CDR3 reads CASSPPTSRNEQFF. The CDR3 nucleotides are TGTGCCAGCTCACCCCCCACTAGCAGGAATGAGCAGTTCTTC.

In its sample, this clone was seen a few times. The chain carries TRBV4-3 and TRBJ1-1, with D perhaps TRBD1 (6 bases). The germline CDR1 and CDR2 sequences are LGHNA and YSLEER. V gave up 3 bases and J gave up 4 bases, with 9 bases separating them. The CDR3 loop spans 13 amino acids. For the CDR3, the DNA is TGCGCCAGCAGCCACAGCAGGGGCACTGAAGCTTTCTTT. Protein sequence: CASSHSRGTEAFF.

The chain employs TRBV30 and TRBJ2-5; 9 nucleotides align to TRBD2. V lost 3 bases to trimming and J lost 6 bases; unmatched junction nucleotides: 5. CDR1 and CDR2 (germline): GTSNPN, SVGIG (reference sequence). The CDR3 sequence is 13 residues long. The DNA of the CDR3 is TGTGCCTGGAGAGCGGGAGGTAGGAAGACCCAGTACTTC. This translates into CAWRAGGRKTQYF. The whole variable domain, remainder taken from reference TRBV30 and TRBJ2-5, is SQTIHQWPATLVQPVGSPLSLECTVEGTSNPNLYWYRQAAGRGLQLLFYSVGIGQISSEVPQNLSASRPQDRQFILSSKKLLLSDSGFYLCAWRAGGRKTQYFGPGTRLLVL.

The V gene is TRBV29-1, the J gene TRBJ2-7; 8 nucleotides line up with TRBD1. CDR1 and CDR2 from the germline V gene are SQVTM and ANQGSEA. The length of the CDR3 is 13 residues. V trimming: 6 bases; J trimming: 3 bases; junction bases outside the gene matches: 7. The CDR3 protein is CSVARGRLYEQYF. In DNA, the CDR3 is TGCAGCGTCGCCAGGGGGCGACTCTACGAGCAGTACTTC.

The chain recombines TRBV7-3 with TRBJ2-3; D may be TRBD2 (6 bases). The CDR3 is 15 residues long. Germline CDR1 reads SGHTA; CDR2 reads FQGTGA. V shed 5 bases and J shed 1 base, with 13 bases lying between them. CDR3 DNA: TGTGCCAGCAGCCCTAACCCTAGCGGCACAGATACGCAGTATTTT. It encodes CASSPNPSGTDTQYF.

Comment on this clone: This sample includes further DNA sequences coding for the same CDR3. The V call is TRBV18, the J call TRBJ2-3; tentative D call: TRBD1 (5 bases). There are 13 residues in the CDR3. Germline-derived CDR1 and CDR2 are KGHSH and LQKENI. V gave up 6 bases and J gave up 2 bases, with 9 bases separating them. For the CDR3, the DNA is TGTGCCAGCTCCGACAGAGACACAGATACGCAGTATTTT. Amino acid sequence: CASSDRDTDTQYF.

The chain has TRBV5-1 and TRBJ1-1; 9 bases fit TRBD1. Trimming took 1 base from V and 3 from J; bases not matched to a gene: 7. CDR3 length equals 16 residues. CDR1 and CDR2 from the germline V gene are SGHRS and YFSETQ. CDR3 protein: CASSLTPDRGDTEAFF. The CDR3 DNA sequence: TGCGCCAGCAGCTTGACTCCCGACAGGGGGGACACTGAAGCTTTCTTT.

This clone was observed a few times. V and J are TRBV7-2 and TRBJ2-3; 12 bases fit TRBD2. Trimming at V came to 5 bases and at J to 3 bases, leaving 9 bases not matched to a gene. Germline V gene data show CDR1 as SGHTA and CDR2 as FQGNSA. The CDR3 covers 17 residues. Written as DNA, the CDR3 is TGTGCCAGCAGCCTAGGACTAGCGGGAAGAGGAACAGATACGCAGTATTTT. Its protein product is CASSLGLAGRGTDTQYF.

This clone was detected only a few times. V is TRBV27 and J is TRBJ1-5; D remains ambiguous. With 2 bases removed from V and 0 bases from J, the gap between germline ends came to 14 bases. Germline V gene sequence: CDR1 MNHEY, CDR2 SMNVEV (reference sequence). The CDR3 loop spans 17 amino acids. The chain's CDR3 is CASSLNFERASNQPQHF. Here the CDR3 DNA reads TGTGCCAGCAGTTTAAACTTCGAGAGGGCTAGCAATCAGCCCCAGCATTTT.

The V and J genes are TRBV7-2 and TRBJ2-1; 9 positions agree with TRBD2. Germline V gene lookup returns CDR1 SGHTA and CDR2 FQGNSA. The V gene end was trimmed by 5 bases and the J gene end by 6 bases; junction bases not matched to a gene: 5. The CDR3 length is 14 residues. The CDR3 DNA sequence: TGTGCCAGCAGCGAGGGACTAGCCATCAATGAGCAGTTCTTC. Protein product: CASSEGLAINEQFF.

V usage is TRBV7-2 and J usage is TRBJ1-6; D may be TRBD1 (5 bases). The germline V and J ends were trimmed by 1 base and 9 bases, with 13 bases remaining between them. The CDR3 loop spans 15 amino acids. Germline V gene data show CDR1 as SGHTA and CDR2 as FQGNSA. The chain's CDR3 is CASSLDSRASSPLHF. CDR3 DNA: TGTGCCAGCAGCTTAGACAGCAGGGCAAGTTCACCCCTCCACTTT.

This clone was observed a handful of times. V is TRBV7-2 and J is TRBJ2-1; TRBD2 might be the D (6 bases). The germline CDR1 and CDR2 sequences are SGHTA and FQGNSA. The CDR3 has 19 residues. Trimming pared 5 bases from V and 3 bases from J, leaving 26 bases between. The CDR3 sequence: CASSPPRDVSRRDYNEQFF. The CDR3 bases are TGTGCCAGCAGCCCTCCCCGGGACGTCTCCCGGAGGGACTACAATGAGCAGTTCTTC.

The chain recombines TRBV7-2 with TRBJ2-4; D remains ambiguous. The CDR3 contains 12 residues. The V gene lost 4 bases and the J gene lost 8 bases, with 9 bases spanning the gap. In germline, CDR1 is SGHTA, CDR2 FQGNSA. CDR3 loop: CASSSRGYIQYF. The CDR3 nucleotides read TGTGCCAGCAGCTCCCGAGGATACATTCAGTACTTC.

V is TRBV7-2 and J is TRBJ2-4; 9 nucleotides align to TRBD1. Germline V CDR1 and CDR2: SGHTA, FQGNSA. J lost 14 bases, V lost 5 bases, and 7 bases had no gene match. CDR3 length: 12 residues. CDR3 sequence reads: CASSTPGTGKYF. CDR3 nucleotide sequence: TGTGCCAGCAGCACCCCCGGGACAGGGAAGTACTTC.

The rearrangement joins TRBV4-3 to TRBJ2-6; the match to TRBD1 covers 7 bases. The length of the CDR3 is 18 residues. The trim removed 2 bases at V and 4 bases at J, leaving 11 bases unmatched. In germline, CDR1 is LGHNA, CDR2 YSLEER. CDR3 sequence: CASSQPPIQGTGANVLTF. For the CDR3, the DNA is TGCGCCAGCAGCCAACCGCCTATACAGGGGACCGGGGCCAACGTCCTGACTTTC.

The J gene is TRBJ2-3, the V gene TRBV9, with unresolved D. The CDR3 is 15 amino acids. Per the germline V gene, CDR1 is SGDLS and CDR2 is YYNGEE. The V end was cut by 3 bases, the J end by 5 bases, with 16 bases between. The CDR3 bases are TGTGCCAGCAGCGAGAACGGAGTTTCGAGAGATACGCAGTATTTT. Translation: CASSENGVSRDTQYF.

The chain employs TRBV4-3 and TRBJ2-7; TRBD1 agrees at 7 bases. The CDR3 loop spans 15 amino acids. CDR1 is LGHNA, CDR2 YSLEER, per germline. Trimming removed 1 base from V and 8 bases from J; junction bases left unmatched: 11. The CDR3 loop is CASSQGRTGTYKQYF. CDR3 sequence (DNA): TGCGCCAGCAGCCAAGGCAGGACAGGCACGTATAAGCAGTACTTC.

This clone was seen a handful of times. This chain uses TRBV7-2 with TRBJ2-7; 8 nucleotides align to TRBD2. The germline V gene encodes CDR1 SGHTA and CDR2 FQGNSA. V was pared by 4 bases and J by 6 bases, with 11 bases of the junction left unmatched. This CDR3 is 15 amino acids long. As DNA, the CDR3 is TGTGCCAGCAGCTCCAGTTCGGGAGGGAGCCTCGAGCAGTACTTC. It is translated as CASSSSSGGSLEQYF.

J is TRBJ1-2 and V is TRBV9; D not resolved. Looked up from germline, CDR1 is SGDLS and CDR2 is YYNGEE. The CDR3 spans 11 residues. The V end was cut by 7 bases, the J end by 9 bases, with 13 bases between. The CDR3 reads CASQDSSRYTF. DNA of the CDR3: TGTGCCAGCCAAGATAGCAGTCGCTACACCTTC.

This clone has a handful of counts. The chain couples TRBV6-5 to TRBJ2-2; TRBD1 agrees at 7 bases. CDR3 length: 15 residues. V gave up 7 bases and J gave up 4 bases; unmatched junction bases: 9. The germline V gene encodes CDR1 MNHEY and CDR2 SVGAGI. CDR3 region: CASTPTGTGTGELFF. CDR3 in DNA: TGTGCCAGCACTCCGACAGGGACGGGCACCGGGGAGCTGTTTTTT.

This clone was detected only a few times. The J gene is TRBJ2-3, the V gene TRBV15; 9 bases align to TRBD2. Per germline, CDR1 LNHNV and CDR2 YYDKDF (reference sequence). The trim removed 5 bases at V and 2 bases at J, leaving 5 bases unmatched. There are 15 residues in the CDR3. The CDR3 bases are TGTGCCACCAGCGTAAGACTAGCGGACACAGATACGCAGTATTTT. Translation gives CATSVRLADTDTQYF.

The genes are TRBV19 and TRBJ2-7, with TRBD1 matching 7 bases. There are 14 residues in the CDR3. Trimming cost V 5 bases and J 3 bases; bases outside gene matches: 7. Germline V gene data show CDR1 as LNHDA and CDR2 as SQIVND (reference sequence). The CDR3 DNA reads as TGTGCCAGTAGTCAATCAGGGGGAATCTACGAGCAGTACTTC. This sequence encodes CASSQSGGIYEQYF.

This clone has just a few counts. The rearrangement links TRBV10-3 to TRBJ1-1; 9 bases align to TRBD1. The ends lost 5 bases at V and 1 base at J; junction bases unmatched: 2. The CDR3 consists of 14 residues. CDR1 and CDR2 from the germline V gene are ENHRY and SYGVKD. The chain's CDR3 is CAISPGQGNTEAFF. DNA of the CDR3: TGTGCCATCAGTCCGGGACAGGGGAACACTGAAGCTTTCTTT.